The T cell receptor (beta chain) under discussion was sequenced for a study of T-cell memory formation after mild COVID-19. Overall study context: TCR clusters were largely donor specific. General study results and limits: Clones shrinking from day 15 to 85 showed even CD4/CD8 mixes; later expanders tilted CD4+.

Trimming pared 0 bases from V and 7 bases from J, leaving 2 bases between. CDR1 SGDLS and CDR2 YYNGEE come from the germline V gene. This CDR3 comprises 11 residues. This clonotype was found a few times. What it binds is not known. In TCRdb, the 5' RACE reads were re-called with MiXCR into one record per CDR3 protein. Of about 190,000 distinct CDR3 sequences in the sample, about 22% were seen once. V and J are TRBV9 and TRBJ2-1, with D hard to call. The TCR sequence derives from an adult woman who had mild COVID-19 (a few samples of this study predate the infection). Cell type and time point are not known. Sequencing used PBMCs or a T cell subset sorted from them (not recorded which). Here the CDR3 reads CASSVENEQFF. For the CDR3, the DNA is TGTGCCAGCAGCGTAGAGAATGAGCAGTTCTTC.